Described below is a single TCR beta chain sequence and its context. This record comes from a study of blood T cell repertoires in COVID-19. Study information: The origin of the acute and convalescent COVID-19 samples was the United States, Italy and Spain. In each case, the material was cDNA or gDNA derived from T cells, B-cell-depleted T cells, or PBMCs.

The germline CDR1 and CDR2 sequences are SGDLS and YYNGEE. Trimming removed 1 base at V and 4 bases at J, with 17 bases between. CDR3 size: 16 residues. As originally analysed: Estimates of nucleated cell counts were drawn from the amplification of reference gene primers. The table came from immunoSEQ multiplex PCR; TCRdb's copy has only in-frame clones and leaves some out. V, J and clone size are taken as reported in that table, and D and trimming were inferred from the DNA itself. The data contain about 150,000 clones, 80% to 90% of them seen just once; the ten biggest clones take up approximately 3%.

J is TRBJ1-2 and V is TRBV9; D is undetermined. Sample: peripheral blood. The sequence came from a woman aged 55-70 years with active COVID-19. The CDR3 sequence: CASSVSGNSRGYGYTF. CDR3 sequence (DNA): TGTGCCAGCAGCGTAAGCGGGAACTCTCGGGGCTATGGCTACACCTTC.